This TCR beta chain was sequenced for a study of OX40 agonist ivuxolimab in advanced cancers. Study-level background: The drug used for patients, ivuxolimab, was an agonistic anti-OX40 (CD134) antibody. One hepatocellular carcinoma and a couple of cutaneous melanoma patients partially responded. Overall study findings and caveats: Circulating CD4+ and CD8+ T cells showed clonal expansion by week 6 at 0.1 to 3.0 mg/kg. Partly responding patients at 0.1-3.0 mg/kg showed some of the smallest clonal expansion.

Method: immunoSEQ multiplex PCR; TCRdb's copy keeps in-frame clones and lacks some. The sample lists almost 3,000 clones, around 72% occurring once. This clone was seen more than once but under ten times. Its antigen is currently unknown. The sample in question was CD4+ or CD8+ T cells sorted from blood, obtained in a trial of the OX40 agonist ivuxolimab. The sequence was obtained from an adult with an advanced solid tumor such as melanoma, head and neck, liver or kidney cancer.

CDR3 DNA: TGTGCCAGCAGCTTGAGGGGGGACAATGAGCAGTTCTTC. Protein product: CASSLRGDNEQFF. The chain combines TRBV11-3 with TRBJ2-1, with D perhaps assigned TRBD1 or TRBD2 (6 bases each). Germline CDR1 is SGHNT and CDR2 is YENEEA. The CDR3 runs 13 residues. V was cut by 3 bases and J by 5 bases, with 8 bases left in between.